These 27 T cell receptor beta chains share one sample of origin, sequenced in a study of blood T cell repertoires in COVID-19. TCRdb keeps only in-frame clones here, not all; method: immunoSEQ multiplex PCR. Among 140,000 to 150,000 clones listed, around 80% were seen once. Sequencing was carried out using peripheral blood. Every receptor here comes from a human donor in a cohort sampled during active COVID-19.

The chain employs TRBV5-5 and TRBJ2-3; TRBD1 aligns across 7 bases. Germline V gene sequence: CDR1 SGHKS, CDR2 YYEKEE (reference sequence). This CDR3 contains 14 residues. V lost 4 bases to trimming and J lost 1 base; unmatched junction nucleotides: 3. CDR3 in amino acids: CASSLDRGTDTQYF. Written as DNA, the CDR3 is TGTGCCAGCAGCCTTGACAGGGGCACAGATACGCAGTATTTT.

The chain recombines TRBV5-1 with TRBJ2-2; 9 nucleotides align to TRBD1. The V gene end was trimmed by 2 bases and the J gene end by 6 bases; junction bases not matched to a gene: 14. Germline assignment: CDR1 SGHRS and CDR2 YFSETQ. The CDR3 is 18 amino acids. The CDR3 sequence is CASSFGGQGYFSPGELFF. The DNA for the CDR3 is TGCGCCAGCAGCTTCGGGGGACAGGGATATTTTTCGCCCGGGGAGCTGTTTTTT.

The V call is TRBV7-2, the J call TRBJ1-2; 11 nucleotides agree with TRBD1. The CDR3 is 16 residues long. V shed 11 bases, J shed 2 bases, and the junction held 13 bases outside the gene matches. CDR1 SGHTA and CDR2 FQGNSA come from the germline V gene. CDR3 amino acids: CAWTGGPLLLNYGYTF. CDR3 nucleotide sequence: TGTGCCTGGACAGGGGGCCCCCTCCTACTCAACTATGGCTACACCTTC.

The V call is TRBV4-1, the J call TRBJ1-5; 7 nucleotides agree with TRBD1. V lost 5 bases to trimming and J lost 1 base; unmatched junction nucleotides: 14. The length of the CDR3 is 18 residues. Germline values: CDR1 MGHRA, CDR2 YSYEKL. The CDR3 loop is CASSLLPPGQWSNQPQHF. DNA of the CDR3: TGCGCCAGCAGCTTACTCCCGCCGGGACAGTGGAGCAATCAGCCCCAGCATTTT.

This rearrangement joins TRBV6-1 to TRBJ1-6; D is perhaps TRBD1 (5 bases). CDR1 is MNHNS, CDR2 SASEGT, per germline. The ends were cut back, 2 bases at V and 14 bases at J, with 13 bases in the middle. This CDR3 has 13 residues. CDR3 DNA sequence: TGTGCCAGCAGTGAAACAGGCGGGAGAGCCCTCCACTTT. This encodes CASSETGGRALHF.

The rearrangement uses TRBV3-1 (or the pseudogene TRBV3-2) and TRBJ1-2; D remains unclear. The V end was cut by 1 base, the J end by 6 bases, with 6 bases between. Germline values: CDR1 LGHDT, CDR2 YNNKEL (reference sequence). This CDR3 spans 12 amino acids. The CDR3 sequence is CASSQAEDGYTF. The CDR3 DNA sequence: TGTGCCAGCAGCCAAGCGGAGGATGGCTACACCTTC.

The chain uses TRBV5-1 and TRBJ2-3; possible D gene TRBD2, 6 bases. CDR3 length equals 14 residues. CDR1 and CDR2 from the germline V gene are SGHRS and YFSETQ. V was cut by 6 bases and J by 6 bases, with 17 bases left in between. For the CDR3, the DNA is TGCGCCAGCACCTCGCCGGGGACTGGGGATACGCAGTATTTT. This translates into CASTSPGTGDTQYF.

This clone was detected only once. This sequence joins TRBV19 and TRBJ1-2, with D tentatively TRBD1 (6 bases). CDR3 size: 15 residues. V was cut by 3 bases and J by 4 bases, with 15 bases left in between. The germline V gene has CDR1 LNHDA and CDR2 SQIVND (reference sequence). CDR3 sequence reads: CASSINGRGGYGYTF. The CDR3 DNA is TGTGCCAGTAGTATCAACGGGCGAGGGGGCTATGGCTACACCTTC.

This clone was seen only once. V usage is TRBV5-1 and J usage is TRBJ1-1; 8 nucleotides agree with TRBD1. Trimming removed 4 bases from V and 0 bases from J; junction bases left unmatched: 5. This CDR3 has 15 residues. Germline CDR1 reads SGHRS; CDR2 reads YFSETQ. CDR3 sequence reads: CASSQGAEVNTEAFF. The DNA for the CDR3 is TGCGCCAGCAGCCAGGGGGCCGAGGTGAACACTGAAGCTTTCTTT.

The rearrangement joins TRBV5-4 to TRBJ2-1; a weak D match, TRBD2 (6 bases). Germline V CDR1 and CDR2: SGHNT, YYREEE (reference sequence). The CDR3 is made up of 14 amino acids. V lost 7 bases to trimming and J lost 1 base, with 12 bases between them. As DNA, the CDR3 is TGTGCCAGCCAGGGTGCGGGGTCCTACAATGAGCAGTTCTTC. Protein sequence: CASQGAGSYNEQFF.

The genes are TRBV18 and TRBJ2-3; D remains ambiguous. This CDR3 has 13 residues. From germline, CDR1 is KGHSH and CDR2 LQKENI. V was shortened by 1 base and J by 4 bases, with 6 bases between the two germline ends. CDR3 sequence reads: CASSPRHPDTQYF. CDR3 coding DNA: TGTGCCAGCTCACCACGGCACCCAGATACGCAGTATTTT.

The rearrangement uses TRBV7-2 and TRBJ1-4; TRBD1 matches at 7 bases. The CDR3 loop spans 16 amino acids. CDR1 and CDR2 from the germline V gene are SGHTA and FQGNSA. V was clipped by 5 bases and J by 8 bases; unmatched bases: 14. The CDR3: CASSNFPGQHNEKLFF. Here the CDR3 DNA reads TGTGCCAGCAGCAATTTTCCGGGACAGCATAACGAAAAACTGTTTTTT.

This clone was found many times. The rearrangement uses TRBV4-2 and TRBJ1-5; tentatively, D is TRBD1 (5 bases). The germline V and J ends were trimmed by 0 bases and 2 bases, with 11 bases remaining between them. The CDR3 covers 16 residues. Germline loops: CDR1 LGHNA, CDR2 YNFKEQ. The CDR3 bases are TGTGCCAGCAGCCAAGAGACAGCTGGGGGCAATCAGCCCCAGCATTTT. Its protein product is CASSQETAGGNQPQHF.

This sequence joins TRBV30 and TRBJ1-5; 7 bases map to TRBD1. Germline-derived CDR1 and CDR2 are GTSNPN and SVGIG (reference sequence). Germline trimming cut 7 bases from V and 3 bases from J; bases unmatched to any gene: 6. CDR3 length: 13 amino acids. CDR3 bases: TGTGCCTCACAGGGACAGCCCAATCAGCCCCAGCATTTT. Protein product: CASQGQPNQPQHF.

The chain couples TRBV28 to TRBJ1-1; D gene unclear. The V and J ends lost 4 bases and 11 bases respectively, with 14 bases between them. In germline, CDR1 is MDHEN, CDR2 SYDVKM. The CDR3 length is 12 residues. In DNA, the CDR3 is TGTGCCAGCAGTTCCTCGGAGCCAGCGGCTTTCTTT. It encodes CASSSSEPAAFF.

The rearrangement links TRBV7-2 to TRBJ2-7; 8 nucleotides agree with TRBD1. Germline loops: CDR1 SGHTA, CDR2 FQGNSA. CDR3 length: 13 residues. With 10 bases clipped from V and 9 bases from J, the junction kept 14 bases outside the gene matches. CDR3 DNA: TGTGCCACTCAATTCACAGGGGGAAGCGGGCAGTACTTC. Protein sequence: CATQFTGGSGQYF.

The chain is built from TRBV10-3 and TRBJ1-1; D is perhaps TRBD1 (5 bases). Germline values: CDR1 ENHRY, CDR2 SYGVKD. Trimming removed 0 bases at V and 6 bases at J, with 14 bases between. The CDR3 covers 15 residues. CDR3 sequence reads: CAISESGGGRAEAFF. In nucleotides, the CDR3 is TGTGCCATCAGTGAGTCGGGGGGAGGGAGGGCTGAAGCTTTCTTT.

The chain uses TRBV5-1 and TRBJ2-7, with a weak D call TRBD1 (6 bases). This CDR3 spans 12 amino acids. The V gene lost 6 bases and the J gene lost 3 bases, with 10 bases spanning the gap. The germline CDR1 and CDR2 sequences are SGHRS and YFSETQ. The CDR3 DNA follows: TGCGCCAGCACCAAGACAGGCTACGAGCAGTACTTC. Translated: CASTKTGYEQYF.

CDR3 loop: CASSLGGVAEAFF. DNA of the CDR3: TGTGCCAGCAGCTTAGGCGGGGTCGCTGAAGCTTTCTTT. V usage is TRBV11-3 and J usage is TRBJ1-1; D ambiguous. V lost 1 base and J 6 bases, leaving 9 bases between the germline ends. The CDR3 has 13 residues. Germline V gene sequence: CDR1 SGHNT, CDR2 YENEEA.

With regard to this clone: The conserved final phenylalanine or tryptophan is absent from the CDR3, which likely points to a read error. It is unclear where the CDR3 begins or ends on the DNA, so no DNA is shown, and the CDR3 is as TCRdb lists it. J is TRBJ1-1 and V is TRBV4-1; the table names TRBD1, a call not compared with the DNA. With termini counted, the CDR3 has 14 amino acids. Germline CDR1 MGHRA, CDR2 YSYEKL. CDR3 in amino acids: CASSQDLNRDSRVL.

V is TRBV29-1 and J is TRBJ1-2; D call uncertain. Trimming took off 4 bases at V and 2 bases at J, with 8 bases between the two ends. The CDR3 runs 12 residues. CDR1 and CDR2 from the germline V gene are SQVTM and ANQGSEA. Here the CDR3 reads CSVAHSNYGYTF. CDR3 coding DNA: TGCAGCGTTGCTCACAGCAACTATGGCTACACCTTC.

This chain joins TRBV28 and TRBJ2-7; 8 nucleotides line up with TRBD1. Germline CDR1 is MDHEN and CDR2 is SYDVKM. CDR3 length equals 14 residues. V was pared by 8 bases and J by 4 bases, with 10 bases of the junction left unmatched. CDR3 amino acids: CASVRGTGHYEQYF. The CDR3 bases are TGTGCCAGCGTTCGGGGGACAGGTCATTACGAGCAGTACTTC.

V usage is TRBV9 and J usage is TRBJ2-2; 8 positions match TRBD2. The CDR3 contains 16 residues. V trimming: 2 bases; J trimming: 4 bases; junction bases outside the gene matches: 7. Germline V gene data show CDR1 as SGDLS and CDR2 as YYNGEE. CDR3 sequence reads: CASSVAQGTSTGELFF. The CDR3 DNA sequence: TGTGCCAGCAGCGTGGCCCAGGGGACTAGCACCGGGGAGCTGTTTTTT.

The rearrangement joins TRBV9 to TRBJ2-1; tentatively, D is TRBD2 (7 bases). The ends were cut back, 4 bases at V and 10 bases at J, with 21 bases in the middle. CDR1 SGDLS and CDR2 YYNGEE come from the germline V gene. The CDR3 consists of 15 residues. The CDR3 sequence is CASSPGVSGAGEQFF. CDR3 bases: TGTGCCAGCAGCCCAGGGGTCAGCGGGGCGGGGGAGCAGTTCTTC.

V and J are TRBV6-1 and TRBJ1-5, with D perhaps matching TRBD1 (5 bases). The V and J ends lost 2 bases and 14 bases respectively, with 16 bases between them. Per the germline V gene, CDR1 is MNHNS and CDR2 is SASEGT. The CDR3 sequence is 13 residues long. The CDR3: CASSEIWAGRKHF. CDR3 DNA sequence: TGTGCCAGCAGTGAAATTTGGGCGGGACGGAAGCATTTT.

This chain joins TRBV7-9 and TRBJ2-3; 10 bases match TRBD2. The CDR3 has 15 residues. Unmatched junction bases numbered 6, after V lost 5 bases and J lost 4 bases. Germline lookup yields CDR1 SEHNR and CDR2 FQNEAQ (reference sequence). As DNA, the CDR3 is TGTGCCAGCAGCCTTAGCGGGGGGCCCCCAGATACGCAGTATTTT. Residues: CASSLSGGPPDTQYF. The variable domain in full, with the rest retrieved from reference TRBV7-9 and TRBJ2-3, is DTGVSQNPRHKITKRGQNVTFRCDPISEHNRLYWYRQTLGQGPEFLTYFQNEAQLEKSRLLSDRFSAERPKGSFSTLEIQRTEQGDSAMYLCASSLSGGPPDTQYFGPGTRLTVL.

The genes are TRBV7-9 and TRBJ2-7, with D possibly matching TRBD1 (6 bases). The CDR3 totals 13 residues. V was pared by 11 bases and J by 0 bases, with 14 bases between. Germline V gives CDR1 SEHNR, CDR2 FQNEAQ (reference sequence). The CDR3 DNA follows: TGTGCCGGGGTGGGGGCCCTCTCCTACGAGCAGTACTTC. Its protein product is CAGVGALSYEQYF.